One sample yielded the 30 T cell receptor beta chains listed below, sequenced in a study of spatial heterogeneity in lung cancer. TCRdb reprocessed the 5' RACE reads via MiXCR and lists one record per CDR3 protein. The sample lists roughly 48,000 distinct CDR3 sequences, roughly 5% occurring once. Time point described: sample taken at primary tumor resection. Without sorting, whole RNA was sequenced from tumor, nontumor lung or frozen PBMC. The sample in question was PBMCs, obtained at surgery. These receptors were taken from a male donor with early-stage non-small cell lung cancer.

This clonotype appeared many times. The gene calls are TRBV6-2 or TRBV6-3 and TRBJ2-5, with D possibly being TRBD1 or TRBD2 (6 bases each). Trimming stripped 0 bases from V and 4 bases from J, with 12 bases between. The CDR3 covers 15 residues. Germline V lookup: CDR1 MNHEY, CDR2 SVGEGT. CDR3 residues: CASSYSMSGAETQYF. CDR3 bases: TGTGCCAGCAGTTACTCGATGTCGGGGGCAGAGACCCAGTACTTC.

The J gene is TRBJ2-5, the V gene TRBV20-1, with TRBD2 identical over 12 bases. This CDR3 region has 14 residues. The germline V gene has CDR1 DFQATT and CDR2 SNEGSKA (reference sequence). V shed 0 bases and J 13 bases; nucleotides not matched to a gene: 9. Here the CDR3 DNA reads TGCAGTGCTAGAGATAGGACTAGCGGGGAACAGCTGTACTTC. Translating it yields CSARDRTSGEQLYF.

This clonotype was picked up many times. As DNA, the CDR3 is TGTGCCAGCAGTTATACGGCATGGAGACAGGGCGGTGAGCAGTTCTTC. This gives the protein CASSYTAWRQGGEQFF. The chain recombines TRBV6-2 or TRBV6-3 with TRBJ2-1; 7 bases are shared with TRBD1. Germline V gives CDR1 MNHEY, CDR2 SVGEGT. This CDR3 has 16 amino acids. With 3 bases clipped from V and 9 bases from J, the junction kept 14 bases outside the gene matches.

This clonotype occurred many times. V and J are TRBV27 and TRBJ2-5; D call uncertain. Germline CDR1 reads MNHEY; CDR2 reads SMNVEV (reference sequence). V shed 5 bases and J shed 4 bases, with 14 bases lying between them. This CDR3 is 14 amino acids long. The CDR3 loop reads CASSVGPWVETQYF. CDR3 nucleotides: TGTGCCAGCAGTGTGGGCCCATGGGTAGAGACCCAGTACTTC.

At least ten counts were recorded for this clonotype. J is TRBJ2-1 and V is TRBV11-2; tentatively, D is TRBD2 (6 bases). There are 16 residues in the CDR3. V dropped 5 bases and J dropped 8 bases, with 22 bases sitting between them. CDR1 and CDR2 from the germline V gene are SGHAT and FQNNGV. CDR3 region: CASSISGTPGSYEQFF. CDR3 nucleotides: TGTGCCAGCAGCATTTCCGGGACTCCCGGCTCGTATGAGCAGTTCTTC.

This clonotype was counted between two and nine times. This sequence joins TRBV4-1 and TRBJ2-2; tentatively, D is TRBD2 (6 bases). Trimming took 4 bases from V and 2 from J, leaving 20 bases between them. From germline, CDR1 is MGHRA and CDR2 YSYEKL. CDR3 length: 18 residues. The CDR3 region is CASSPPSRGNRNTGELFF. Written as DNA, the CDR3 is TGCGCCAGCAGCCCCCCTTCCCGGGGGAACCGAAACACCGGGGAGCTGTTTTTT.

The table lists this clonotype with many counts. V gene TRBV6-6 combines with J gene TRBJ1-1; 7 bases align to TRBD1. The V gene end was trimmed by 2 bases and the J gene end by 3 bases; junction bases not matched to a gene: 3. CDR1 and CDR2 (germline): MNHNY, SVGAGI (reference sequence). This CDR3 is built from 14 residues. CDR3 sequence reads: CASSYQQGYTEAFF. In DNA, the CDR3 is TGTGCCAGCAGTTACCAACAGGGGTACACTGAAGCTTTCTTT.

This clonotype was seen ten or more times. This sequence joins TRBV7-6 and TRBJ1-2, with a possible D match to TRBD1 (6 bases). V was clipped by 2 bases and J by 8 bases, with 21 bases between them. There are 16 residues in the CDR3. Germline-derived CDR1 and CDR2 are SGHVS and FNYEAQ. For the CDR3, the DNA is TGTGCCAGCAGCTTAATGGGCGGGGGCGTTTGGAACGGCTACACCTTC. This sequence encodes CASSLMGGGVWNGYTF.

This clonotype was detected many times. This chain uses TRBV13 with TRBJ2-1; possibly TRBD2 for D (6 bases). V lost 5 bases and J 6 bases, leaving 11 bases between the germline ends. The CDR3 consists of 13 residues. Looked up from germline, CDR1 is PRHDT and CDR2 is FYEKMQ (reference sequence). CDR3 sequence: CASSRRGGNEQFF. In nucleotides, the CDR3 is TGTGCCAGCAGCCGGAGGGGAGGCAATGAGCAGTTCTTC.

V and J are TRBV20-1 and TRBJ2-5; a possible D gene is TRBD1 (6 bases). This CDR3 spans 13 amino acids. The germline V and J ends were trimmed by 3 bases and 4 bases, with 12 bases remaining between them. Germline loops: CDR1 DFQATT, CDR2 SNEGSKA (reference sequence). The CDR3 is CSASMGARETQYF. Written as DNA, the CDR3 is TGCAGTGCTAGTATGGGGGCAAGAGAGACCCAGTACTTC.

This clonotype qualifies as medium-sized. The chain has TRBV28 and TRBJ1-5; TRBD1 aligns across 9 bases. V gave up 5 bases and J gave up 4 bases; unmatched junction bases: 3. CDR3 length equals 14 residues. Germline V gene data show CDR1 as MDHEN and CDR2 as SYDVKM. CDR3: CASSRTGANQPQHF. In DNA, the CDR3 is TGTGCCAGCAGTAGGACAGGGGCGAATCAGCCCCAGCATTTT.

Comments on this clonotype: Just one base apart from a much larger clone, this may be a read error. The chain employs TRBV20-1 and TRBJ2-3; the match to TRBD2 covers 13 bases. The germline gives CDR1 DFQATT, CDR2 SNEGSKA (reference sequence). This CDR3 has 13 amino acids. With 7 bases clipped from V and 5 bases from J, the junction kept 3 bases outside the gene matches. The CDR3 DNA reads TGCAGTGGACTAGCGGGAGGCATAGATACGCAGTATTTT. As protein: CSGLAGGIDTQYF.

This clonotype was counted many times. This chain connects TRBV5-5 to TRBJ1-1, with a possible D match to TRBD1 (6 bases). The CDR3 totals 15 residues. Germline V gene sequence: CDR1 SGHKS, CDR2 YYEKEE (reference sequence). V gave up 0 bases and J gave up 7 bases, with 16 bases separating them. The CDR3 protein is CASSLAPHRVGEAFF. The CDR3 bases are TGTGCCAGCAGCTTGGCCCCACACAGGGTTGGTGAAGCTTTCTTT.

V is TRBV5-1 and J is TRBJ2-1; D ambiguous. The germline V and J ends were trimmed by 0 bases and 2 bases, with 12 bases remaining between them. CDR1 and CDR2 (germline): SGHRS, YFSETQ. The CDR3 totals 16 residues. The CDR3 DNA sequence: TGCGCCAGCAGCTTGGATGGGAACCCCACCTACAATGAGCAGTTCTTC. It is translated as CASSLDGNPTYNEQFF. Looking up the rest from reference TRBV5-1 and TRBJ2-1 gives the full variable domain: KAGVTQTPRYLIKTRGQQVTLSCSPISGHRSVSWYQQTPGQGLQFLFEYFSETQRNKGNFPGRFSGRQFSNSRSEMNVSTLELGDSALYLCASSLDGNPTYNEQFFGPGTRLTVL.

V is TRBV6-5 and J is TRBJ2-7; 7 bases agree with TRBD1. Germline V gene sequence: CDR1 MNHEY, CDR2 SVGAGI. The ends lost 5 bases at V and 1 base at J; junction bases unmatched: 2. CDR3 length: 13 amino acids. The chain's CDR3 is CASSGDRSYEQYF. The CDR3 DNA is TGTGCCAGCAGTGGGGACAGATCCTACGAGCAGTACTTC.

This clonotype occurred many times. The rearrangement joins TRBV5-1 to TRBJ2-1, with D possibly being TRBD2 (6 bases). Germline lookup yields CDR1 SGHRS and CDR2 YFSETQ. V dropped 4 bases and J dropped 7 bases, with 18 bases sitting between them. CDR3 length: 15 amino acids. CDR3 sequence: CASSAGGPGLNEQFF. Written as DNA, the CDR3 is TGCGCCAGCAGCGCAGGAGGGCCGGGTTTGAATGAGCAGTTCTTC.

This clonotype was seen many times. The chain uses TRBV5-1 and TRBJ2-2; D uncertain. From germline, CDR1 is SGHRS and CDR2 YFSETQ. The CDR3 is 16 amino acids. V was pared by 0 bases and J by 4 bases, with 13 bases between. The CDR3 reads CASSLDQPLSTGELFF. The CDR3 DNA sequence: TGCGCCAGCAGCTTGGACCAGCCCTTGAGCACCGGGGAGCTGTTTTTT.

The CDR3 region is CASSSAAGQQETQYF. As DNA, the CDR3 is TGTGCCAGCAGCTCCGCCGCTGGTCAGCAAGAGACCCAGTACTTC. The chain has TRBV7-9 and TRBJ2-5; D remains ambiguous. The germline V gene has CDR1 SEHNR and CDR2 FQNEAQ (reference sequence). V was trimmed by 4 bases and J by 2 bases, leaving 14 bases between them. This CDR3 is 15 amino acids long.

The rearrangement joins TRBV6-6 to TRBJ2-1, with TRBD2 matching over 16 bases. Germline loops: CDR1 MNHNY, CDR2 SVGAGI (reference sequence). The CDR3 totals 18 residues. After removal of 2 bases from V and 5 bases from J, the junction contained 6 bases not matched to a gene. CDR3 residues: CASSYGTSGRAGDNEQFF. The CDR3 region has the DNA TGTGCCAGCAGTTACGGGACTAGCGGGAGGGCCGGGGACAATGAGCAGTTCTTC.

The sample holds many counts of this clonotype. The CDR3 DNA reads as TGTGCCAGCAGTTTCATGGCCATGAACACTGAAGCTTTCTTT. Protein: CASSFMAMNTEAFF. The chain has TRBV27 and TRBJ1-1, with D uncertain. Trimming shortened V by 3 bases and J by 0 bases, and 8 bases separated the two germline ends. CDR3 length: 14 amino acids. CDR1 MNHEY and CDR2 SMNVEV come from the germline V gene (reference sequence).

This clonotype was seen at least ten times. The V gene is TRBV10-2, the J gene TRBJ2-1, with TRBD2 as a possible D gene (6 bases). V was trimmed by 4 bases and J by 10 bases, leaving 20 bases between them. Germline V gives CDR1 WSHSY, CDR2 SAAADI. The CDR3 has 15 amino acids. The chain's CDR3 is CASSAGTSIQSEQFF. In DNA, the CDR3 is TGCGCCAGCAGTGCGGGGACTTCCATCCAGTCAGAGCAGTTCTTC.

This clonotype was counted ten times or more. The rearrangement joins TRBV20-1 to TRBJ2-2, with 14 bases fitting TRBD2. J gave up 5 bases and V 4 bases, and 15 bases lay outside the gene matches. Germline V lookup: CDR1 DFQATT, CDR2 SNEGSKA (reference sequence). The length of the CDR3 is 19 residues. CDR3 loop: CSANQRLAGGPKGTGELFF. The CDR3 DNA is TGCAGTGCTAACCAAAGACTAGCGGGAGGGCCAAAGGGAACCGGGGAGCTGTTTTTT.

This clonotype was detected many times. This chain joins TRBV30 and TRBJ1-6, with D tentatively TRBD1 (5 bases). From germline, CDR1 is GTSNPN and CDR2 SVGIG (reference sequence). The CDR3 covers 14 residues. V dropped 5 bases and J dropped 4 bases, with 12 bases sitting between them. CDR3 region: CAWHGGGYNSPLHF. CDR3 coding DNA: TGTGCCTGGCACGGGGGGGGTTATAATTCACCCCTCCACTTT.

In its sample, this clonotype was seen many times. This rearrangement joins TRBV7-9 to TRBJ1-1; weak D call: TRBD1 (5 bases). The CDR3 spans 12 residues. Looked up from germline, CDR1 is SEHNR and CDR2 is FQNEAQ (reference sequence). The V end was cut by 3 bases, the J end by 6 bases, with 8 bases between. CDR3 amino acids: CASSLQGPEAFF. The CDR3 DNA reads as TGTGCCAGCAGCTTGCAGGGCCCTGAAGCTTTCTTT.

This clonotype was seen ten or more times. The V call is TRBV29-1, the J call TRBJ1-1, with D possibly matching TRBD1 (5 bases). Trimming cost V 5 bases and J 4 bases, with 11 bases left between them. This CDR3 is 12 amino acids long. Germline V gene sequence: CDR1 SQVTM, CDR2 ANQGSEA. This chain's CDR3 is CSVRSQGTEAFF. DNA for the CDR3: TGCAGCGTTCGGTCCCAGGGCACTGAAGCTTTCTTT. Full variable domain (rest looked up from reference TRBV29-1 and TRBJ1-1): SAVISQKPSRDICQRGTSLTIQCQVDSQVTMMFWYRQQPGQSLTLIATANQGSEATYESGFVIDKFPISRPNLTFSTLTVSNMSPEDSSIYLCSVRSQGTEAFFGQGTRLTVV.

This clonotype was detected many times. DNA of the CDR3: TGCGCCAGCAGCTTGGCCCAAGCCGGGGAGCTGTTTTTT. It codes for CASSLAQAGELFF. V usage is TRBV5-1 and J usage is TRBJ2-2; D gene unclear. Germline V gene lookup returns CDR1 SGHRS and CDR2 YFSETQ. V dropped 0 bases and J dropped 6 bases, with 6 bases sitting between them. The CDR3 has 13 residues.

This clonotype was seen at least ten times. The chain employs TRBV10-2 and TRBJ1-1; D not certain. V lost 2 bases and J 7 bases, leaving 8 bases between the germline ends. Germline V gene sequence: CDR1 WSHSY, CDR2 SAAADI. The CDR3 spans 12 residues. The CDR3 spells CASSEARGEAFF. CDR3 coding DNA: TGCGCCAGCAGTGAGGCAAGAGGTGAAGCTTTCTTT.

Notes on this clonotype: Possible read error: a much larger clone is one base away. CDR3 in amino acids: CSASAGGVTYEQNF. CDR3 DNA sequence: TGCAGTGCTAGCGCGGGAGGGGTGACGTACGAGCAGAACTTC. V usage is TRBV20-1 and J usage is TRBJ2-7, with 9 positions matching TRBD2. Germline CDR1 DFQATT, CDR2 SNEGSKA (reference sequence). This CDR3 is built from 14 residues.

In this sample, this clonotype turned up many times. CDR3 in amino acids: CASSIISGRNNEQFF. As DNA, the CDR3 is TGTGCCAGTAGTATTATTAGCGGGAGGAACAATGAGCAGTTCTTC. This chain joins TRBV19 and TRBJ2-1; TRBD2 aligns across 10 bases. Trimming cost V 3 bases and J 5 bases; bases outside gene matches: 4. CDR1 and CDR2 (germline): LNHDA, SQIVND (reference sequence). This CDR3 has 15 amino acids.

A few counts support this clonotype. The genes are TRBV4-3 and TRBJ2-3, with TRBD1 matching 7 bases. Germline values: CDR1 LGHNA, CDR2 YSLEER. V shed 4 bases, J shed 2 bases, and the junction held 12 bases outside the gene matches. CDR3 length: 17 residues. The CDR3 DNA sequence: TGCGCCAGCAGCCGAACTTCCGCGACAGGGTACACAGATACGCAGTATTTT. It is translated as CASSRTSATGYTDTQYF.